Sequencing of this TCR beta chain was carried out in a study of blood T cell repertoires in COVID-19. Repertoires were generated with immunoSEQ multiplex PCR, while TCRdb's copy carries only in-frame clones and drops some. The sample includes about 63,000 clones, about 90% of them seen just once. CDR1 is KGHSH, CDR2 LQKENI, per germline. The V end lost 3 bases, the J end lost 1 base, and 12 bases lay between the germline ends. The CDR3 is 16 residues long. The sequenced sample consisted of peripheral blood. The sequence derives from a human donor in a cohort sampled during active COVID-19. The chain has TRBV18 and TRBJ2-2, with D possibly matching TRBD1 (6 bases). CDR3 bases: TGTGCCAGCTCACCCGGAACAGGGAGGAACACCGGGGAGCTGTTTTTT. Translation: CASSPGTGRNTGELFF.